A selection of T cell receptor beta chains follows, all from one sample in a study of CD8+ T cells in alopecia areata. The repertoire was sequenced with immunoSEQ multiplex PCR; TCRdb's copy has only in-frame clones and lacks some. The profile shows some 170,000 clones, 58% of them singletons. The specimen comprised CD4+ T cells sorted from blood, sampled at week 56, from a patient treated with tofacitinib. These receptors were obtained from a human donor with alopecia areata. The CDR3 runs from the conserved cysteine through the conserved F or W. The D gene is left open where the match is weak. The size entry is marked missing in some rows and otherwise reads once, few, many or a size class.

D gene: NA; J gene: TRBJ1-5; V gene: TRBV10-3; clone size: few; CDR3 DNA: TGTGCCATCAGGGCGGACACCCGCAATCAGCCCCAGCATTTT; CDR3 protein: CAIRADTRNQPQHF
D gene: TRBD1; J gene: TRBJ2-1; V gene: TRBV5-1; clone size: NA; CDR3 DNA: TGCGCCAGCAGCCCCGGGTGGACAGGGGGCGAAGAGCAGTTCTTC; CDR3 protein: CASSPGWTGGEEQFF
D gene: NA; J gene: TRBJ2-7; V gene: TRBV6-5; clone size: few; CDR3 DNA: TGTGCCAGCAGTGAACGGGACGTGCTCAGGCAGTACTTC; CDR3 protein: CASSERDVLRQYF
D gene: TRBD1; J gene: TRBJ1-1; V gene: TRBV5-1; clone size: NA; CDR3 DNA: TGCGCCAGCAGCTTGGCCATTTTTGGGACAGAGACTGAAGCTTTCTTT; CDR3 protein: CASSLAIFGTETEAFF
D gene: TRBD2; J gene: TRBJ2-5; V gene: TRBV2; clone size: NA; CDR3 DNA: TGTGCCACCCAGCGGACTAGCGGGGGGTCAGAGACCCAGTACTTC; CDR3 protein: CATQRTSGGSETQYF
D gene: TRBD1; J gene: TRBJ1-2; V gene: TRBV30; clone size: NA; CDR3 DNA: TGTGCCTGGAGGGGACAGAATAACTATGGCTACACCTTC; CDR3 protein: CAWRGQNNYGYTF
D gene: NA; J gene: TRBJ2-1; V gene: TRBV5-1; clone size: NA; CDR3 DNA: TGCGCCAGCAGTCTTAGGGCAGGGATCGGTGAGCAGTTCTTC; CDR3 protein: CASSLRAGIGEQFF
D gene: NA; J gene: TRBJ2-5; V gene: TRBV5-1; clone size: NA; CDR3 DNA: TGCGCCAGCAGTCAGTCGGAGACCCAGTACTTC; CDR3 protein: CASSQSETQYF
D gene: TRBD2; J gene: TRBJ2-7; V gene: TRBV19; clone size: NA; CDR3 DNA: TGTGCCAGTAGTAGGACTAGCGGGGGCACCAACTCCTACGAGCAGTACTTC; CDR3 protein: CASSRTSGGTNSYEQYF
D gene: NA; J gene: TRBJ2-2; V gene: TRBV7-9; clone size: NA; CDR3 DNA: TGTGCCAGCACCCTGGGGGGGCCGACCGGGGAGCTGTTTTTT; CDR3 protein: CASTLGGPTGELFF
D gene: NA; J gene: TRBJ2-7; V gene: TRBV5-6; clone size: NA; CDR3 DNA: TGTGCCAGCAGCTTATTTGGCTCAAGGGACTCCGCCTACGAGCAGTACTTC; CDR3 protein: CASSLFGSRDSAYEQYF
D gene: NA; J gene: TRBJ1-1; V gene: TRBV11-2; clone size: NA; CDR3 DNA: TGTGCCAGCAGCTCCTATAAGTGGGACACTGAAGCTTTCTTT; CDR3 protein: CASSSYKWDTEAFF
D gene: NA; J gene: TRBJ2-7; V gene: TRBV7-9; clone size: NA; CDR3 DNA: TGTGCCAGCATCCCACCGGTTGGGGGGCTGGGCGAGCAGTACTTC; CDR3 protein: CASIPPVGGLGEQYF
D gene: NA; J gene: TRBJ2-5; V gene: TRBV29-1; clone size: NA; CDR3 DNA: TGCAGCTCCGAAGCCGGGTCCAGTTCAAAGGCCCAGTACTTC; CDR3 protein: CSSEAGSSSKAQYF
D gene: NA; J gene: TRBJ1-2; V gene: TRBV30; clone size: few; CDR3 DNA: TGTGCCTGGAGGGGACCGGGTGGGGGCTACACCTTC; CDR3 protein: CAWRGPGGGYTF
D gene: NA; J gene: TRBJ2-5; V gene: TRBV4-2; clone size: NA; CDR3 DNA: TGTGCCAGCAGCCAAGAAGCGGAGACCCAGTACTTC; CDR3 protein: CASSQEAETQYF
D gene: TRBD2; J gene: TRBJ2-5; V gene: TRBV7-9; clone size: NA; CDR3 DNA: TGTGCCAGCAGCTCCGGACTAGCGGGGCAGCCCGCAAGACTTAGGACCCAGTACTTC; CDR3 protein: CASSSGLAGQPARLRTQYF
D gene: NA; J gene: TRBJ2-1; V gene: TRBV7-9; clone size: NA; CDR3 DNA: TGTGCCAGCAGCTTAGTACGGGGGGCCTCCTACAATGAGCAGTTCTTC; CDR3 protein: CASSLVRGASYNEQFF
D gene: TRBD1; J gene: TRBJ1-2; V gene: TRBV29-1; clone size: NA; CDR3 DNA: TGCAGCGCTCCCATCGAAGGGACAGGCTATGGCTACACCTTC; CDR3 protein: CSAPIEGTGYGYTF
D gene: NA; J gene: TRBJ2-3; V gene: TRBV18; clone size: NA; CDR3 DNA: TGTGCCAGCTCACCACGGAGGGAAACGCAGTATTTT; CDR3 protein: CASSPRRETQYF
D gene: TRBD2; J gene: TRBJ2-3; V gene: TRBV7-8; clone size: NA; CDR3 DNA: TGTGCCAGCAGCTTTAAGAGCGGGGGGGCGGATACGCAGTATTTT; CDR3 protein: CASSFKSGGADTQYF
D gene: NA; J gene: TRBJ1-1; V gene: TRBV18; clone size: NA; CDR3 DNA: TGTGCCAGCTCACCACCCCTGATAGAGGGGTCTGAAGCTTTCTTT; CDR3 protein: CASSPPLIEGSEAFF
D gene: NA; J gene: TRBJ2-7; V gene: TRBV25-1; clone size: few; CDR3 DNA: TGTGCCAGCAGTGAGGCACGGAGTCCCTACGAGCAGTACTTC; CDR3 protein: CASSEARSPYEQYF
D gene: NA; J gene: TRBJ2-6; V gene: TRBV25-1; clone size: NA; CDR3 DNA: TGTGCCAGCAGTGACTATAATCAGGTGACAGGGGCCAACGTCCTGACTTTC; CDR3 protein: CASSDYNQVTGANVLTF
D gene: NA; J gene: TRBJ1-5; V gene: TRBV7-2; clone size: NA; CDR3 DNA: TGTGCCAGCAGCTTAGCAGGGGATCAGCCCCAGCATTTT; CDR3 protein: CASSLAGDQPQHF
D gene: NA; J gene: TRBJ1-5; V gene: TRBV23-1; clone size: many; CDR3 DNA: TGCGCCAGCAGTCAATCGGGTCAGCCCCAGCATTTT; CDR3 protein: CASSQSGQPQHF
D gene: NA; J gene: TRBJ2-7; V gene: TRBV4-2; clone size: few; CDR3 DNA: TGTGCCAGCAGCCAAGATAGGGGGGCCGAGCAGTACTTC; CDR3 protein: CASSQDRGAEQYF
D gene: NA; J gene: TRBJ1-6; V gene: TRBV19; clone size: NA; CDR3 DNA: TGTGCCAGTGCCGACAGGCCCAAAAATTCACCCCTCCACTTT; CDR3 protein: CASADRPKNSPLHF
D gene: TRBD1; J gene: TRBJ1-2; V gene: TRBV15; clone size: few; CDR3 DNA: TGTGCCACCAGCCGGGACAGGAGCTATGGCTACACCTTC; CDR3 protein: CATSRDRSYGYTF
D gene: NA; J gene: TRBJ2-1; V gene: TRBV20-1; clone size: NA; CDR3 DNA: TGCAGTGCTGACGGAAGGAATGAGCAGTTCTTC; CDR3 protein: CSADGRNEQFF
D gene: NA; J gene: TRBJ2-5; V gene: TRBV7-9; clone size: NA; CDR3 DNA: TGTGCCAGCAGCTTAGTTGAGACCCAGTACTTC; CDR3 protein: CASSLVETQYF
D gene: NA; J gene: TRBJ2-1; V gene: TRBV19; clone size: few; CDR3 DNA: TGTGCCAGTAGCCAACAGGGAATAAGGAATGAGCAGTTCTTC; CDR3 protein: CASSQQGIRNEQFF
D gene: NA; J gene: TRBJ1-1; V gene: TRBV29-1; clone size: few; CDR3 DNA: TGCAGCGTTGATCGGGACCGCATGAACACTGAAGCTTTCTTT; CDR3 protein: CSVDRDRMNTEAFF
D gene: NA; J gene: TRBJ2-7; V gene: TRBV6-5; clone size: few; CDR3 DNA: TGTGCCAGCCAGGGGTGGTGGGCCGAGCAGTACTTC; CDR3 protein: CASQGWWAEQYF
D gene: NA; J gene: TRBJ2-5; V gene: TRBV29-1; clone size: NA; CDR3 DNA: TGCAGCGTTGTCCCCCCTCAAGAGACCCAGTACTTC; CDR3 protein: CSVVPPQETQYF
D gene: TRBD1; J gene: TRBJ2-5; V gene: TRBV2; clone size: NA; CDR3 DNA: TGTGCCAGCACTGGACAGGGGGCGACTCAAGAGACCCAGTACTTC; CDR3 protein: CASTGQGATQETQYF
D gene: NA; J gene: TRBJ2-7; V gene: TRBV15; clone size: once; CDR3 DNA: TGTGCCACCAGCAGCACGGGGGTGAACTCCTACGAGCAGTACTTC; CDR3 protein: CATSSTGVNSYEQYF
D gene: NA; J gene: TRBJ2-1; V gene: TRBV29-1; clone size: once; CDR3 DNA: TGCAGCGTTTTGGTATCCTACAATGAGCAGTTCTTC; CDR3 protein: CSVLVSYNEQFF
D gene: NA; J gene: TRBJ2-3; V gene: TRBV5-1; clone size: few; CDR3 DNA: TGCGCCAGCAGGGGCTCGAACACAGATACGCAGTATTTT; CDR3 protein: CASRGSNTDTQYF
D gene: NA; J gene: TRBJ2-3; V gene: TRBV7-2; clone size: NA; CDR3 DNA: TGTGCCAGCAGCCCAGGGCGGATGGATACGCAGTATTTT; CDR3 protein: CASSPGRMDTQYF
D gene: NA; J gene: TRBJ1-6; V gene: TRBV6-5; clone size: once; CDR3 DNA: TGTGCCACGACTAGCGCCGCCTATAATTCACCCCTCCACTTT; CDR3 protein: CATTSAAYNSPLHF
D gene: NA; J gene: TRBJ1-2; V gene: TRBV19; clone size: few; CDR3 DNA: TGTGCCAGTAATCTCGGCTTGGGTGATGGCTATGGCTACACCTTC; CDR3 protein: CASNLGLGDGYGYTF
D gene: NA; J gene: TRBJ2-7; V gene: TRBV4-1; clone size: NA; CDR3 DNA: TGCGCCAGCAGCCCCCGTACGGCTTCCTACGAGCAGTACTTC; CDR3 protein: CASSPRTASYEQYF
D gene: NA; J gene: TRBJ2-3; V gene: TRBV9; clone size: few; CDR3 DNA: TGTGCCAGCAGAAACCAAGGGGGAGGCACAGATACGCAGTATTTT; CDR3 protein: CASRNQGGGTDTQYF
D gene: NA; J gene: TRBJ1-1; V gene: TRBV7-3; clone size: NA; CDR3 DNA: TGTGCCAGCAGCTTAACTCCCGGGACGATGAACACTGAAGCTTTCTTT; CDR3 protein: CASSLTPGTMNTEAFF
D gene: NA; J gene: TRBJ2-4; V gene: TRBV27; clone size: few; CDR3 DNA: TGTGCCAGCAGTTTAAGGGAAAGGAACAAAAACATTCAGTACTTC; CDR3 protein: CASSLRERNKNIQYF
D gene: TRBD1; J gene: TRBJ1-2; V gene: TRBV25-1; clone size: few; CDR3 DNA: TGTGCCAGCAGTGACGCAGGGGGATATGGCTACACCTTC; CDR3 protein: CASSDAGGYGYTF
D gene: NA; J gene: TRBJ2-5; V gene: TRBV5-1; clone size: NA; CDR3 DNA: TGCGCCAGCAGCTTGGTTGGGATACGGGAGACCCAGTACTTC; CDR3 protein: CASSLVGIRETQYF
D gene: NA; J gene: TRBJ2-3; V gene: TRBV29-1; clone size: NA; CDR3 DNA: TGCAGCGTCGTCCCAGATACGCAGTATTTT; CDR3 protein: CSVVPDTQYF
D gene: NA; J gene: TRBJ2-7; V gene: TRBV4-1; clone size: NA; CDR3 DNA: TGCGCCAGCAGCAACCGCGGTACCTACGAGCAGTACTTC; CDR3 protein: CASSNRGTYEQYF
D gene: NA; J gene: TRBJ1-2; V gene: TRBV6-5; clone size: once; CDR3 DNA: TGTGCCAGCGGCAAGTGGGGGTATGGCTACACCTTC; CDR3 protein: CASGKWGYGYTF
D gene: NA; J gene: TRBJ2-1; V gene: TRBV7-2; clone size: few; CDR3 DNA: TGTGCCAGCAGCTTAGCCCGGGATAATGAGCAGTTCTTC; CDR3 protein: CASSLARDNEQFF
D gene: TRBD2; J gene: TRBJ2-5; V gene: TRBV2; clone size: NA; CDR3 DNA: TGTGCCAGCAGTGGGACCGGGACTAGCGGGGACCTACCCCAAGAGACCCAGTACTTC; CDR3 protein: CASSGTGTSGDLPQETQYF
D gene: NA; J gene: TRBJ2-7; V gene: TRBV19; clone size: NA; CDR3 DNA: TGTGCCAGTAGTATAACCTCCAGCTACGAGCAGTACTTC; CDR3 protein: CASSITSSYEQYF